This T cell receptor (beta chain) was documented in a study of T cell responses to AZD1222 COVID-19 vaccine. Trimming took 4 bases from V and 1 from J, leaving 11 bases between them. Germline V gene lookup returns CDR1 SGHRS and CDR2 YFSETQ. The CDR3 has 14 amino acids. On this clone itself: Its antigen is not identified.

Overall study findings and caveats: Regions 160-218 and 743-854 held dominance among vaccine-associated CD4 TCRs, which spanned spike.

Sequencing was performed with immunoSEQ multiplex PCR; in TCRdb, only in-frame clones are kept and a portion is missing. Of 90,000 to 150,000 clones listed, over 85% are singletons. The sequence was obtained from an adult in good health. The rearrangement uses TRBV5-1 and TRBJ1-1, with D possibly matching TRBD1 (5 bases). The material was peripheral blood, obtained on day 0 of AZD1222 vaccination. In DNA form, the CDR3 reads TGCGCCAGCAGCCTACAGGTGTCGAACACTGAAGCTTTCTTT. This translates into CASSLQVSNTEAFF.